At least ten counts were recorded for the clone carrying this TCR beta chain. This sample was taken from a study of neurological immune-mediated disorders. The cDNA was produced through 5'RACE with 10-nucleotide random UMIs. TCRdb reprocessed the 5' RACE reads via MiXCR and lists one record per CDR3 protein. The profile shows tens of thousands of distinct CDR3 sequences, approximately 10% of them singletons. The V gene's germline CDR1 is LGHNA and CDR2 YSLEER. The CDR3 runs to 14 residues. V gave up 1 base and J gave up 10 bases; unmatched junction bases: 4. The sequence came from a middle-aged woman with HTLV-1-associated myelopathy (HAM/TSP). The sample comprised PBMCs. This rearrangement joins TRBV4-3 to TRBJ1-4; 9 nucleotides agree with TRBD1. The CDR3: CASSQGDRAGKLFF. The CDR3, as DNA: TGCGCCAGCAGCCAAGGGGACAGGGCGGGAAAACTGTTTTTT.